Each of the 10 T cell receptor beta chains below was sequenced from the same sample in a study of T cell repertoires in cytomegalovirus infection. MiXCR, run by TCRdb on the reads, gives a single entry per CDR3 protein. Altogether approximately 1,000,000 distinct CDR3 sequences are present, roughly 31% being singletons, with the ten largest covering roughly 13%. These receptors lack a known antigen. The source was cultured CD8+ T cells from PBMCs, collected from culture after CMV antigen stimulation. The receptors here all came from a human donor in good health (CMV status not recorded). Some clones in this sample may be carry-over from other donors' samples.

The DNA for the CDR3 is TGTGCCAGCAGCTCCGGGACAGATGGAAACACCATATATTTT. It yields the protein CASSSGTDGNTIYF. The rearrangement joins TRBV11-2 to TRBJ1-3, with TRBD1 identical over 7 bases. Germline V CDR1 and CDR2: SGHAT, FQNNGV. The V gene end was trimmed by 4 bases and the J gene end by 3 bases; junction bases not matched to a gene: 3. The CDR3 consists of 14 residues.

This clonotype was seen a few times. The V and J genes are TRBV12-3 or TRBV12-4 and TRBJ1-1, with D possibly matching TRBD1 (6 bases). The CDR3 length is 15 residues. V was trimmed by 3 bases and J by 3 bases, leaving 14 bases between them. CDR3 DNA: TGTGCCAGCAGTTTGACAGGAGGGAGATACACTGAAGCTTTCTTT. The encoded protein is CASSLTGGRYTEAFF.

This clonotype was seen more than once but under ten times. The chain links TRBV25-1 to TRBJ2-3; D may be TRBD1 (6 bases). Trimming took 6 bases from V and 4 from J, leaving 11 bases between them. The germline V gene encodes CDR1 MGHDK and CDR2 SYGVNS. CDR3 length: 13 amino acids. In DNA, the CDR3 is TGTGCCAGCAGCTCGACAGGACCAGATACGCAGTATTTT. It yields the protein CASSSTGPDTQYF.

This rearrangement joins TRBV27 to TRBJ2-7, with D possibly being TRBD2 (6 bases). The V end was cut by 5 bases, the J end by 2 bases, with 16 bases between. The germline gives CDR1 MNHEY, CDR2 SMNVEV (reference sequence). This CDR3 has 15 residues. The CDR3 reads CASSPKRRAPYEQYF. The CDR3 bases are TGTGCCAGCAGTCCTAAGCGGAGGGCTCCCTACGAGCAGTACTTC.

The chain recombines TRBV27 with TRBJ1-5; tentatively, D is TRBD1 (6 bases). V lost 5 bases and J lost 9, with 20 bases in between. Germline-derived CDR1 and CDR2 are MNHEY and SMNVEV (reference sequence). The CDR3 sequence is 15 residues long. The CDR3 coding sequence is TGTGCCAGCAGTGAAGTCTTGGCCAGGGGTAGGCCCCAGCATTTT. Encoded protein: CASSEVLARGRPQHF.

This clonotype was observed a handful of times. This chain uses TRBV19 with TRBJ1-1; D is unclear. V was shortened by 5 bases and J by 1 base, with 20 bases between the two germline ends. There are 17 residues in the CDR3. Germline lookup yields CDR1 LNHDA and CDR2 SQIVND (reference sequence). The chain's CDR3 is CASSPRVYGAGNTEAFF. The DNA of the CDR3 is TGTGCCAGTAGTCCAAGGGTTTACGGAGCCGGGAACACTGAAGCTTTCTTT.

The CDR3 region has the DNA TGTGCCAGCAGTTCTACTAGCGGGCCCCTCCAAGAGACCCAGTACTTC. Translating gives CASSSTSGPLQETQYF. The chain combines TRBV12-3 or TRBV12-4 with TRBJ2-5; TRBD2 matches at 9 bases. The CDR3 spans 16 residues. V was pared by 4 bases and J by 1 base, with 7 bases of the junction left unmatched.

The rearrangement links TRBV12-3 or TRBV12-4 to TRBJ2-7, with D uncertain. The CDR3 runs 14 residues. The V end was cut by 6 bases, the J end by 0 bases, with 12 bases between. Here the CDR3 DNA reads TGTGCCAGCAGCCTTGACGGGTACTCCTACGAGCAGTACTTC. This translates into CASSLDGYSYEQYF.

This clonotype was observed a handful of times. V and J are TRBV6-1 and TRBJ2-1; 9 bases are a match to TRBD2. Unmatched junction bases numbered 5, after V lost 8 bases and J lost 9 bases. Germline CDR1 reads MNHNS; CDR2 reads SASEGT. The CDR3 loop spans 12 amino acids. CDR3 loop: CASGLAGFEQFF. Written as DNA, the CDR3 is TGTGCCAGCGGGCTAGCGGGGTTTGAGCAGTTCTTC.

Ten or more counts support this clonotype. The chain couples TRBV7-2 to TRBJ1-1, with a possible D match to TRBD1 (5 bases). The ends were cut back, 0 bases at V and 5 bases at J, with 16 bases in the middle. Germline V gene sequence: CDR1 SGHTA, CDR2 FQGNSA. The CDR3 contains 16 residues. Here the CDR3 reads CASSLARLSRGTEAFF. CDR3 nucleotide sequence: TGTGCCAGCAGCTTAGCCAGGTTAAGTCGGGGGACTGAAGCTTTCTTT.